This passage covers 16 T cell receptor beta chains from one sample sequenced in a study of shared clonotypes between healthy human individuals. Naive CD8 cells, CD45RO-negative and positively selected for CCR7, excluded terminally differentiated effector memory CD45RA+ cells. TCRdb keeps only in-frame clones here, not all; method: immunoSEQ multiplex PCR. The sample has approximately 2,200,000 clones, approximately 94% seen once. Sequenced input: naive CD8+ T cells from PBMCs. Receptors originate from a man aged 18 to 30 in good health. Some clones in this sample may be carry-over from other donors' samples.

The CDR3 reads CASSSARNTEAFF. The CDR3, as DNA: TGTGCCAGCAGCTCCGCTAGGAACACTGAAGCTTTCTTT. The chain recombines TRBV6-5 with TRBJ1-1; D is unresolved. Trimming removed 6 bases at V and 1 base at J, with 9 bases between. The CDR3 consists of 13 residues. Germline loops: CDR1 MNHEY, CDR2 SVGAGI.

The chain joins TRBV7-9 to TRBJ1-1, with a possible D match to TRBD1 (5 bases). Germline CDR1 is SEHNR and CDR2 is FQNEAQ (reference sequence). The CDR3 runs 12 residues. V was shortened by 1 base and J by 7 bases, with 7 bases between the two germline ends. CDR3 in amino acids: CASSLEGFEAFF. The CDR3 bases are TGTGCCAGCAGCTTAGAGGGGTTTGAAGCTTTCTTT.

The chain couples TRBV28 to TRBJ1-5; D possibly corresponds to TRBD1 (6 bases). Germline V gene data show CDR1 as MDHEN and CDR2 as SYDVKM. Trimming removed 2 bases from V and 4 bases from J, with 12 bases in between. CDR3 size: 15 residues. Written as DNA, the CDR3 is TGTGCCAGCAGTTTAGGCTTCAGGGGTAATCAGCCCCAGCATTTT. This gives the protein CASSLGFRGNQPQHF. The full variable domain, with the rest looked up from reference TRBV28 and TRBJ1-5, is DVKVTQSSRYLVKRTGEKVFLECVQDMDHENMFWYRQDPGLGLRLIYFSYDVKMKEKGDIPEGYSVSREKKERFSLILESASTNQTSMYLCASSLGFRGNQPQHFGDGTRLSIL.

The DNA for the CDR3 is TGTGCCAGCAGTTTATGGGAGGTTAGCGGGAGGATGGAGACCCAGTACTTC. Amino acid sequence: CASSLWEVSGRMETQYF. The rearrangement links TRBV28 to TRBJ2-5; TRBD2 matches 10 bases. Germline values: CDR1 MDHEN, CDR2 SYDVKM. The V and J ends lost 0 bases and 5 bases, in that order; junction bases with no gene match: 9. The CDR3 has 17 amino acids.

On this clone: Other DNA sequences from this sample encode an identical CDR3 as well. This chain links TRBV7-9 with TRBJ2-1; perhaps D is TRBD1 or TRBD2 (6 bases each). V lost 5 bases and J 7 bases, leaving 12 bases between the germline ends. The CDR3 spans 13 residues. Germline assignment: CDR1 SEHNR and CDR2 FQNEAQ (reference sequence). The chain's CDR3 is CASSPRGGNEQFF. The CDR3 DNA follows: TGTGCCAGCAGCCCCAGAGGGGGGAATGAGCAGTTCTTC.

The chain couples TRBV30 to TRBJ2-7; 7 positions agree with TRBD1. This CDR3 has 14 residues. The J segment lost 0 bases and the V segment lost 7 bases, leaving 9 bases of the junction unmatched. Germline CDR1 and CDR2: GTSNPN and SVGIG (reference sequence). CDR3 region: CALGQQINSYEQYF. The CDR3 bases are TGTGCCTTGGGACAGCAGATTAACTCCTACGAGCAGTACTTC.

Of note for this clone: Other DNA sequences from this sample encode an identical CDR3 as well. V and J are TRBV6-5 and TRBJ2-7, with a tentative D call TRBD2 (5 bases). CDR3 size: 14 residues. The V gene lost 2 bases and the J gene lost 3 bases, with 11 bases spanning the gap. The germline CDR1 and CDR2 sequences are MNHEY and SVGAGI. DNA of the CDR3: TGTGCCAGCAGTTACGGCGGGCCCTTCTACGAGCAGTACTTC. Amino acids: CASSYGGPFYEQYF.

Comment on this clone: This sample includes further DNA sequences coding for the same CDR3. The V and J genes are TRBV27 and TRBJ1-5; no clear D gene. Trimming shortened V by 0 bases and J by 0 bases, and 6 bases separated the two germline ends. Germline loops: CDR1 MNHEY, CDR2 SMNVEV (reference sequence). CDR3 length: 15 amino acids. CDR3: CASSLSSYSNQPQHF. The CDR3 bases are TGTGCCAGCAGTTTATCCTCTTATAGCAATCAGCCCCAGCATTTT.

The rearrangement joins TRBV15 to TRBJ2-1; D is perhaps TRBD1 (6 bases). The V gene lost 6 bases and the J gene lost 7 bases, with 13 bases spanning the gap. The CDR3 loop spans 13 amino acids. Germline-derived CDR1 and CDR2 are LNHNV and YYDKDF (reference sequence). The chain's CDR3 is CATRQGSFNEQFF. The CDR3 coding sequence is TGTGCCACCAGACAGGGAAGTTTTAATGAGCAGTTCTTC.

This clone appeared a single time. The chain employs TRBV7-6 and TRBJ2-5; 9 nucleotides agree with TRBD1. Judging by the DNA end, TRBJ2-7 fits better; the J call may be wrong. Germline CDR1 and CDR2: SGHVS and FNYEAQ. This CDR3 is 13 amino acids long. CDR3 DNA: TGTGCCAGCAGCTTAAACAGGGGGCACGAGCAGTACTTC. It is translated as CASSLNRGHEQYF.

The rearrangement links TRBV6-1 to TRBJ1-5; possible D gene TRBD1, 5 bases. Germline V gene sequence: CDR1 MNHNS, CDR2 SASEGT. The CDR3 extends over 16 amino acids. The V end was cut by 4 bases, the J end by 2 bases, with 15 bases between. The CDR3 DNA is TGTGCCAGCAGTGCCCTAAGTTGGGGCGGCAATCAGCCCCAGCATTTT. It yields the protein CASSALSWGGNQPQHF.

The chain has TRBV27 and TRBJ2-1; D is perhaps TRBD1 (6 bases). This CDR3 is 16 amino acids long. The germline V gene encodes CDR1 MNHEY and CDR2 SMNVEV (reference sequence). Trimming took off 0 bases at V and 7 bases at J, with 16 bases between the two ends. CDR3 sequence: CASSLSTGWVGNEQFF. CDR3 nucleotide sequence: TGTGCCAGCAGTTTATCGACAGGATGGGTGGGGAATGAGCAGTTCTTC.

The chain links TRBV27 to TRBJ1-2, with TRBD1 matching over 8 bases. V lost 0 bases, J lost 4 bases, and 4 bases stayed unmatched. CDR3 length equals 15 residues. Germline CDR1 is MNHEY and CDR2 is SMNVEV (reference sequence). DNA for the CDR3: TGTGCCAGCAGTTTATCGGGCGGACAGGGCTATGGCTACACCTTC. Its protein product is CASSLSGGQGYGYTF.

The V gene is TRBV7-9, the J gene TRBJ2-7; no definite D call. The CDR3 is 14 amino acids. Germline V gene sequence: CDR1 SEHNR, CDR2 FQNEAQ (reference sequence). The V end was cut by 2 bases, the J end by 1 base, with 9 bases between. Written as DNA, the CDR3 is TGTGCCAGCAGCTTAATGGAAGGTTCCTACGAGCAGTACTTC. This encodes CASSLMEGSYEQYF.

The V gene is TRBV7-3, the J gene TRBJ1-1, with D unresolved. The length of the CDR3 is 13 residues. Germline V gives CDR1 SGHTA, CDR2 FQGTGA. Trimming took 8 bases from V and 7 from J, leaving 17 bases between them. The DNA for the CDR3 is TGTGCCAGCGCTGAAAGGCTCCTTGATGAAGCTTTCTTT. It yields the protein CASAERLLDEAFF.

This sequence joins TRBV5-6 and TRBJ2-7, with D perhaps matching TRBD2 (5 bases). V was cut by 2 bases and J by 7 bases, with 10 bases left in between. The CDR3 is 12 residues long. Germline values: CDR1 SGHDT, CDR2 YYEEEE. The CDR3 nucleotides are TGTGCCAGCAGCTTTGAGGGAAATGAGCAGTACTTC. Its protein is CASSFEGNEQYF.